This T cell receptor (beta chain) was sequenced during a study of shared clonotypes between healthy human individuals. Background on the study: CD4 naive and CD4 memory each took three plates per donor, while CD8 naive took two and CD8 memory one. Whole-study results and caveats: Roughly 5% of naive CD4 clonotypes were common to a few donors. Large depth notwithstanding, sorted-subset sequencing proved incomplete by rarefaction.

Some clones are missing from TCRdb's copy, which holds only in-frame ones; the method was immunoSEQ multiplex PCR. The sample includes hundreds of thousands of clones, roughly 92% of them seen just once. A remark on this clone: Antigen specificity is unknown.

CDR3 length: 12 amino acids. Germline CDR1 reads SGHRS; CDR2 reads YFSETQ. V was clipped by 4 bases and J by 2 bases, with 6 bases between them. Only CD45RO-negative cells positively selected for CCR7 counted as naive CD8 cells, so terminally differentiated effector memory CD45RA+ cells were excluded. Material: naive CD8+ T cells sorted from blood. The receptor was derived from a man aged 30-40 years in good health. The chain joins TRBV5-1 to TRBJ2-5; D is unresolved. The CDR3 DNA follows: TGCGCCAGCAGCACTCCACAAGAGACCCAGTACTTC. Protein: CASSTPQETQYF.